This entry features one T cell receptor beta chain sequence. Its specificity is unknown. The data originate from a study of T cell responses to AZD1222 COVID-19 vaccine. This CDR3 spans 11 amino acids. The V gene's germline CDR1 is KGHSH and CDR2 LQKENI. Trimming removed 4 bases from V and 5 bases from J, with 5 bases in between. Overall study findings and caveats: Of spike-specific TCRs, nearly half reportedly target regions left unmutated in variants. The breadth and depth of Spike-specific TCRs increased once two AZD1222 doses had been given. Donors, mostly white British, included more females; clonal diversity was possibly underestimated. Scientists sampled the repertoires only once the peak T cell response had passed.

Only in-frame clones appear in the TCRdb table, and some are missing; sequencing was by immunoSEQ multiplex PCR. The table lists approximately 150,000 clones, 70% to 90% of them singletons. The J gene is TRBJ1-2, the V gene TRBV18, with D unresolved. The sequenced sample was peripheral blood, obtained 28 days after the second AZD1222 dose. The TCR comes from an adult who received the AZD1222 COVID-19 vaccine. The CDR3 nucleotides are TGTGCCAGCTCACAATCTTATGGCTACACCTTC. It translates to CASSQSYGYTF.